Listed below are T cell receptor beta chains from one sample, sequenced in a study of cytomegalovirus exposure and HLA in healthy donors. Here immunoSEQ multiplex PCR was the method, and the copy in TCRdb shows in-frame clones only, minus some. The table shows 100,000 to 150,000 clones, with approximately 80% occurring only once. The sequencing input was PBMCs. The receptors originated from a woman in her thirties or forties in good health and CMV-seronegative. The CDR3 runs from the conserved cysteine through the conserved F or W. D genes are given only for firm matches. Some rows have no size entry. The others give once, few or many, or a class for an expanded clone.

clone_size	d_call	v_call	j_call	cdr3_nt	cdr3_aa
NA	NA	TRBV10-3	TRBJ1-5	TGTGCCATCAGTTCCAGGGGCAATCAGCCCCAGCATTTT	CAISSRGNQPQHF
few	NA	TRBV30	TRBJ2-7	TGTGCCTGGAGTGCGGGGGAACCCTACGAGCAGTACTTC	CAWSAGEPYEQYF
NA	TRBD2	TRBV19	TRBJ2-1	TGTGCCAGTAGCATTGCGGGAGGTGAGCAGTTCTTC	CASSIAGGEQFF
NA	NA	TRBV7-2	TRBJ1-2	TGTGCCAGCAGCTTAGCAGGGGCCTATGGCTACACCTTC	CASSLAGAYGYTF
NA	NA	TRBV5-1	TRBJ1-2	TGCGCCAGCAGCTTGGCCGCCCGGGGGGCTAGCTATGGCTACACCTTC	CASSLAARGASYGYTF
NA	NA	TRBV7-2	TRBJ1-6	TGTGCCAGCAGCTTAGGAGGAGGGATTTCCTATAATTCACCCCTCCACTTT	CASSLGGGISYNSPLHF
NA	TRBD1	TRBV5-1	TRBJ1-1	TGCGCCAGCAGCTTGGGACAGGGAGGTTACACTGAAGCTTTCTTT	CASSLGQGGYTEAFF
NA	TRBD1	TRBV19	TRBJ1-2	TGTGCCAGTAGTGTGGACAGGAGTACCTACTATGGCTACACCTTC	CASSVDRSTYYGYTF
few	NA	TRBV28	TRBJ2-7	TGTGCCAGCAGTCCCGGACAGCTTTACGAGCAGTACTTC	CASSPGQLYEQYF
NA	NA	TRBV15	TRBJ2-1	TGTGCCACCGAGGGGAGGAGCTCCTACAATGAGCAGTTCTTC	CATEGRSSYNEQFF
NA	NA	TRBV27	TRBJ2-7	TGTGCCAGCAAAGCAAACTCACTAGACGAGCAGTACTTC	CASKANSLDEQYF
once	NA	TRBV5-8	TRBJ2-3	TGTGCCAGCAGCTCGGAACAGCATAACGGCCCTCCATTTTCAGATACGCAGTATTTT	CASSSEQHNGPPFSDTQYF
once	NA	TRBV19	TRBJ1-1	TGTGCCAGTACCCGAGGATGGGTGAACACTGAAGCTTTCTTT	CASTRGWVNTEAFF
NA	NA	TRBV27	TRBJ2-7	TGTGCCAGCAGTCCCGCGGACACCTCTGGAGAGCAGTACTTC	CASSPADTSGEQYF
NA	NA	TRBV28	TRBJ1-4	TGTGCCAGCAGTACACACCCAGAATTTGATGAAAAACTGTTTTTT	CASSTHPEFDEKLFF
NA	TRBD2	TRBV4-1	TRBJ2-7	TGCGCCAGCAGCCAAGGGGGTAGCGGGCCATCCTACGAGCAGTACTTC	CASSQGGSGPSYEQYF
NA	NA	TRBV28	TRBJ2-1	TGTGCCAGCCAACTAGGGACTTTCGCCTACAATGAGCAGTTCTTC	CASQLGTFAYNEQFF
NA	TRBD1	TRBV27	TRBJ1-2	TGTGCCAGCAGTGGACAGGATAGGGGCTATGGCTACACCTTC	CASSGQDRGYGYTF
NA	TRBD1	TRBV5-1	TRBJ2-6	TGCGCCAGCAGCAGGGGGACAGGCCGTGGTACTAGTTCTGGGGCCAACGGCCTGACTTTC	CASSRGTGRGTSSGANGLTF
NA	TRBD2	TRBV6-6	TRBJ2-1	TGTGCCAGCAGTTACACGGCGGGAGGTCAGAGGGATGAGCAGTTCTTC	CASSYTAGGQRDEQFF
NA	TRBD2	TRBV5-1	TRBJ2-7	TGCGCCAGCAGCAGGACTAGCGGGAGTCCGTCCTACGAGCAGTACTTC	CASSRTSGSPSYEQYF
few	NA	TRBV27	TRBJ1-1	TGTGCCAGCAGCCAGGGGAGTCTAGCTGAAGCTTTCTTT	CASSQGSLAEAFF
once	NA	TRBV30	TRBJ2-5	TGTGCCTGGAGGGAATGGACACCCCAAGAGACCCAGTACTTC	CAWREWTPQETQYF
NA	NA	TRBV5-5	TRBJ2-6	TGTGCCAGCAGCTTGTACGACCACAGATTATCTGGGGCCAACGTCCTGACTTTC	CASSLYDHRLSGANVLTF
NA	TRBD1	TRBV29-1	TRBJ2-3	TGCAGCGGGACAGGGGCCCTTAAGGCGCAGTATTTT	CSGTGALKAQYF
few	TRBD1	TRBV9	TRBJ1-2	TGTGCCAGCAGCGTAGACCCGAGTGGGACAGAACTCTATGGCTACACCTTC	CASSVDPSGTELYGYTF